This T cell receptor (beta chain) was sequenced in a study of T cell changes during pregnancy in multiple sclerosis. The CDR3 has 21 amino acids. Per germline, CDR1 WNHNN and CDR2 SYGVQD (reference sequence). V lost 11 bases to trimming and J lost 0 bases; unmatched junction nucleotides: 25. TCRdb's copy holds only in-frame clones and misses some; the assay was immunoSEQ multiplex PCR. The sample shows about 44,000 clones, around 96% of them seen only once. The receptor was derived from a female donor with multiple sclerosis, enrolled in a pregnancy study. The V gene is TRBV10-1, the J gene TRBJ2-3, with 11 bases matching TRBD2. Specimen: peripheral blood, collected in the second trimester of pregnancy. CDR3 DNA sequence: TGCGCCCTCGATTATTGGAAGCCTTTAAGACTAGCGGGGCATAGCACAGATACGCAGTATTTT. It translates to CALDYWKPLRLAGHSTDTQYF.